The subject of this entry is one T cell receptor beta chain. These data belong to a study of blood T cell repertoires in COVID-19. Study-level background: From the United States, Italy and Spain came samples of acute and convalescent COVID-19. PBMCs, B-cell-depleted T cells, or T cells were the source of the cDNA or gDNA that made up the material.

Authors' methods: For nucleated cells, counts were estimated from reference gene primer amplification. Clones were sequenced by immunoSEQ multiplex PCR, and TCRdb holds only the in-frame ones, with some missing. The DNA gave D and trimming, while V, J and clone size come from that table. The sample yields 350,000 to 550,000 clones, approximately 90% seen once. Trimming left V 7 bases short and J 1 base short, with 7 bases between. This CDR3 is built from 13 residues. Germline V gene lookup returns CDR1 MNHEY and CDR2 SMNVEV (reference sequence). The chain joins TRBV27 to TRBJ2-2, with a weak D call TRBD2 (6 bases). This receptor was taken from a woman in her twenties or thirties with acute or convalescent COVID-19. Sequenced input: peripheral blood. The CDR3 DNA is TGTGCCAGCACGGGACTGAACACCGGGGAGCTGTTTTTT. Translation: CASTGLNTGELFF.